The 6 T cell receptor beta chains given below trace back to one sample, sequenced in a study of T cell responses to AZD1222 COVID-19 vaccine. The assay was immunoSEQ multiplex PCR, and TCRdb's table has in-frame clones only and misses some. The sample carries fewer than 85,000 clones, over 75% recorded once. The specimen was peripheral blood, collected on day 0 of AZD1222 vaccination. The origin of the receptors is an adult in good health.

DNA of the CDR3: TGTGCCAGCGGTACGGGAGAGACCCAGTACTTC. Residues: CASGTGETQYF. This chain links TRBV6-5 with TRBJ2-5; no clear D. This CDR3 is built from 11 residues. CDR1 and CDR2 (germline): MNHEY, SVGAGI. Trimming took 8 bases from V and 4 from J, leaving 8 bases between them.

The chain combines TRBV29-1 with TRBJ2-1; TRBD1 agrees at 8 bases. The CDR3 has 14 residues. V shed 6 bases, J shed 4 bases, and the junction held 8 bases outside the gene matches. The V gene's germline CDR1 is SQVTM and CDR2 ANQGSEA. CDR3 sequence (DNA): TGCAGCGTAAAAGGGACAGGACCTTACAATGAGCAGTTCTTC. It translates to CSVKGTGPYNEQFF.

The genes are TRBV5-1 and TRBJ2-5; 8 bases are a match to TRBD2. Germline lookup yields CDR1 SGHRS and CDR2 YFSETQ. CDR3 length: 14 residues. V shed 2 bases, J shed 10 bases, and the junction held 10 bases outside the gene matches. For the CDR3, the DNA is TGCGCCAGCAGCTTCTTTTCCGGGGGGGACATCCAGTACTTC. It translates to CASSFFSGGDIQYF.

V gene TRBV6-5 combines with J gene TRBJ1-3; D unclear. Trimming took 2 bases from V and 1 from J, leaving 9 bases between them. The CDR3 covers 15 residues. Germline V gene sequence: CDR1 MNHEY, CDR2 SVGAGI. CDR3 coding DNA: TGTGCCAGCAGTTACGGGGTTAATTCTGGAAACACCATATATTTT. Its translation: CASSYGVNSGNTIYF.

The chain employs TRBV19 and TRBJ2-5; D possibly matches TRBD1 or TRBD2 (5 bases each). Germline V gene data show CDR1 as LNHDA and CDR2 as SQIVND (reference sequence). The CDR3 loop spans 13 amino acids. V lost 5 bases and J 1 base, leaving 8 bases between the germline ends. CDR3 amino acids: CASSPGTQETQYF. CDR3 sequence (DNA): TGTGCCAGTAGTCCAGGGACCCAAGAGACCCAGTACTTC.

The rearrangement uses TRBV6-5 and TRBJ1-2, with D perhaps TRBD1 (5 bases). This CDR3 spans 14 amino acids. Germline V gene lookup returns CDR1 MNHEY and CDR2 SVGAGI. The ends were cut back, 5 bases at V and 8 bases at J, with 18 bases in the middle. CDR3 amino acids: CASSLPRPGVGYTF. The CDR3 coding sequence is TGTGCCAGCAGTCTCCCGCGCCCGGGGGTCGGCTACACCTTC.